The 27 T cell receptor beta chains listed next were all sequenced from one sample in a study of response to subunit inactivated influenza vaccine. Using its own MiXCR run on the RT-PCR reads, TCRdb lists one record per CDR3 protein. The sample records over 150,000 distinct CDR3 sequences, about 10% being singletons. Sequences were derived from non-naive T cells sorted from PBMCs, sampled on the day of vaccination. Receptors originate from a man in his fifties or sixties who received an inactivated influenza vaccine.

This clonotype was observed many times. V usage is TRBV12-3 or TRBV12-4 and J usage is TRBJ1-2; the match to TRBD1 covers 7 bases. The CDR3 is made up of 18 amino acids. V gave up 5 bases and J gave up 2 bases; unmatched junction bases: 17. CDR3 loop: CASSLYSLRDSANYGYTF. In nucleotides, the CDR3 is TGTGCCAGCAGTCTTTACTCCCTTAGGGACAGCGCCAACTATGGCTACACCTTC.

This clonotype was observed at least ten times. The J gene is TRBJ1-2, the V gene TRBV20-1, with 8 bases matching TRBD1. The germline CDR1 and CDR2 sequences are DFQATT and SNEGSKA (reference sequence). The ends lost 3 bases at V and 7 bases at J; junction bases unmatched: 4. The CDR3 spans 12 residues. CDR3 in DNA: TGCAGTGCTAGTCAGGGGGCAAGTGGCTACACCTTC. The encoded protein is CSASQGASGYTF.

The chain has TRBV20-1 and TRBJ2-1, with 8 bases that match TRBD2. The CDR3 length is 16 residues. In germline, CDR1 is DFQATT, CDR2 SNEGSKA (reference sequence). Trimming removed 1 base from V and 4 bases from J; junction bases left unmatched: 9. The CDR3 DNA follows: TGCAGTGCTAGAGGGGGCTCGGGAGGGCGGTACAATGAGCAGTTCTTC. Protein product: CSARGGSGGRYNEQFF.

This chain joins TRBV7-2 and TRBJ2-2; 9 positions agree with TRBD2. This CDR3 region has 15 residues. Losses at the gene ends were 5 bases for V and 4 bases for J; bases not matched to a gene: 5. CDR1 and CDR2 (germline): SGHTA, FQGNSA. CDR3 DNA sequence: TGTGCCAGCAGCCCCCTAGCGGGAATCACCGGGGAGCTGTTTTTT. Translating it yields CASSPLAGITGELFF.

This clonotype was seen a few times. V and J are TRBV20-1 and TRBJ1-1; D call uncertain. The V end lost 3 bases, the J end lost 8 bases, and 7 bases lay between the germline ends. Germline CDR1 and CDR2: DFQATT and SNEGSKA (reference sequence). The CDR3 length is 10 residues. CDR3 residues: CSARTQEAFF. The DNA for the CDR3 is TGCAGTGCTAGGACTCAAGAAGCTTTCTTT.

This chain links TRBV14 with TRBJ1-6; D gene unclear. Germline V lookup: CDR1 SGHDN, CDR2 FVKESK. This CDR3 is 12 amino acids long. V lost 5 bases and J 6 bases, leaving 5 bases between the germline ends. CDR3 sequence: CASSDINSPLHF. Here the CDR3 DNA reads TGTGCCAGCAGCGACATTAATTCACCCCTCCACTTT.

This clonotype has at least ten counts. This chain's CDR3 is CASSFEGNEQYF. CDR3 DNA: TGTGCCAGCAGTTTTGAGGGGAACGAGCAGTACTTC. The V and J genes are TRBV28 and TRBJ2-7; D possibly uses TRBD1 or TRBD2 (5 bases each). The V gene lost 3 bases and the J gene lost 5 bases, with 8 bases spanning the gap. The CDR3 sequence is 12 residues long. Germline V gene lookup returns CDR1 MDHEN and CDR2 SYDVKM.

This clonotype was found a few times. This chain joins TRBV19 and TRBJ2-2, with TRBD2 matching 9 bases. V dropped 2 bases and J dropped 4; count of bases not matched to a gene: 2. The CDR3 covers 15 residues. Germline lookup yields CDR1 LNHDA and CDR2 SQIVND (reference sequence). This CDR3 is CASSILAGATGELFF. The CDR3 DNA follows: TGTGCCAGTAGTATATTAGCGGGAGCCACCGGGGAGCTGTTTTTT.

A few counts support this clonotype. The chain links TRBV7-2 to TRBJ2-5; D is ambiguous. The CDR3 runs 12 residues. Per germline, CDR1 SGHTA and CDR2 FQGNSA. V lost 1 base and J lost 5, with 5 bases in between. The CDR3 DNA reads TGTGCCAGCAGCTTAGACATCGAGACCCAGTACTTC. Residues: CASSLDIETQYF.

The chain recombines TRBV10-3 with TRBJ1-6; possible D gene TRBD1, 5 bases. Germline V lookup: CDR1 ENHRY, CDR2 SYGVKD. This CDR3 is 15 amino acids long. Deletions cut 4 bases from V and 5 bases from J, with 12 bases between. This CDR3 is CAISARGGDNSPLHF. The CDR3 nucleotides read TGTGCCATCAGTGCCCGGGGGGGGGATAATTCACCCCTCCACTTT.

In its sample, this clonotype was seen a few times. This chain uses TRBV5-5 with TRBJ2-4; possible D gene TRBD2, 5 bases. The CDR3 spans 15 residues. Trimming pared 2 bases from V and 8 bases from J, leaving 17 bases between. Germline CDR1 SGHKS, CDR2 YYEKEE (reference sequence). The CDR3 coding sequence is TGTGCCAGCAGCTTTCTTCCGGGAATGGGAGACATTCAGTACTTC. Its protein is CASSFLPGMGDIQYF.

In its sample, this clonotype was seen many times. The J gene is TRBJ2-1, the V gene TRBV28; TRBD2 might be the D (6 bases). The germline CDR1 and CDR2 sequences are MDHEN and SYDVKM. The CDR3 consists of 16 residues. V gave up 1 base and J gave up 0 bases, with 10 bases separating them. DNA for the CDR3: TGTGCCAGCAGTTTATTTTGGCGGGGCTCCTACAATGAGCAGTTCTTC. Its translation is CASSLFWRGSYNEQFF.

The sample holds a few counts of this clonotype. The rearrangement links TRBV6-1 to TRBJ2-7; 8 bases agree with TRBD2. Germline V gene sequence: CDR1 MNHNS, CDR2 SASEGT. This CDR3 is built from 13 residues. The V and J ends lost 7 bases and 3 bases, in that order; junction bases with no gene match: 5. The CDR3 nucleotides are TGTGCCAGCAACAGAGCGGGGGTCTACGAGCAGTACTTC. It codes for CASNRAGVYEQYF.

V and J are TRBV11-2 and TRBJ2-2, with a possible D match to TRBD2 (6 bases). Deletions cut 3 bases from V and 5 bases from J, with 13 bases between. The CDR3 is made up of 15 amino acids. Per germline, CDR1 SGHAT and CDR2 FQNNGV. Written as DNA, the CDR3 is TGTGCCAGCAGCTTGTACAGGCTAGCGACCGGGGAGCTGTTTTTT. Its translation: CASSLYRLATGELFF. Drawing the rest from reference TRBV11-2 and TRBJ2-2, the complete variable domain is EAGVAQSPRYKIIEKRQSVAFWCNPISGHATLYWYQQILGQGPKLLIQFQNNGVVDDSQLPKDRFSAERLKGVDSTLKIQPAKLEDSAVYLCASSLYRLATGELFFGEGSRLTVL.

The chain has TRBV5-1 and TRBJ2-7; a possible D gene is TRBD1 (5 bases). The V end lost 0 bases, the J end lost 6 bases, and 10 bases lay between the germline ends. The CDR3 is 13 amino acids. Germline V gene lookup returns CDR1 SGHRS and CDR2 YFSETQ. The CDR3 reads CASSLAQGGEQYF. The CDR3 DNA is TGCGCCAGCAGCTTGGCGCAGGGCGGCGAGCAGTACTTC.

This clonotype was observed a single time. This sequence may be a read error, since a much larger clone differs from it by one base. V gene TRBV20-1 combines with J gene TRBJ1-6, with D perhaps TRBD1 (6 bases). CDR3 length: 14 amino acids. Germline CDR1 reads DFQATT; CDR2 reads SNEGSKA (reference sequence). Trimming took off 0 bases at V and 14 bases at J, with 17 bases between the two ends. The CDR3 region has the DNA TGCAGTGCTAGAGATGCCAGGGGTGGCTCATCCCTCCACTTT. Translation gives CSARDARGGSSLHF.

This clonotype occurred a few times. V gene TRBV18 combines with J gene TRBJ2-1; 7 bases line up with TRBD2. There are 15 residues in the CDR3. Germline CDR1 and CDR2: KGHSH and LQKENI. V lost 3 bases and J lost 9; bases outside the gene matches: 11. The CDR3 bases are TGTGCCAGCTCACCTTCGACTAGCCCCGCTTCTGAGCAGTTCTTC. This encodes CASSPSTSPASEQFF.

The chain is built from TRBV6-5 and TRBJ2-5; TRBD1 matches 8 bases. Per the germline V gene, CDR1 is MNHEY and CDR2 is SVGAGI. V dropped 7 bases and J dropped 5; count of bases not matched to a gene: 12. This CDR3 is built from 15 residues. This CDR3 reads CASNSPGQGKETQYF. The CDR3 bases are TGTGCCAGCAATTCCCCCGGACAGGGCAAGGAGACCCAGTACTTC.

This chain uses TRBV20-1 with TRBJ2-1; perhaps TRBD2 as D (6 bases). Germline CDR1 is DFQATT and CDR2 is SNEGSKA (reference sequence). The V end was cut by 3 bases, the J end by 2 bases, with 17 bases between. The CDR3 totals 16 residues. CDR3 nucleotide sequence: TGCAGTGCTAGGACTTTGGGGGAGGCAACCTACAATGAGCAGTTCTTC. Amino acids: CSARTLGEATYNEQFF.

Ten or more counts support this clonotype. The chain carries TRBV14 and TRBJ1-1; D not resolved. Trimming took off 0 bases at V and 5 bases at J, with 4 bases between the two ends. Germline V gene lookup returns CDR1 SGHDN and CDR2 FVKESK. This CDR3 region has 12 residues. CDR3 protein: CASSQDWTEAFF. Written as DNA, the CDR3 is TGTGCCAGCAGCCAAGATTGGACTGAAGCTTTCTTT.

The chain is built from TRBV5-6 and TRBJ2-7; D ambiguous. The CDR3 has 18 amino acids. CDR1 and CDR2 (germline): SGHDT, YYEEEE. Trimming removed 0 bases at V and 2 bases at J, with 21 bases between. The CDR3 spells CASSLVTTQDPSAYEQYF. In DNA, the CDR3 is TGTGCCAGCAGCTTGGTCACAACCCAGGACCCATCGGCCTACGAGCAGTACTTC.

This clonotype was recorded many times. CDR3 sequence: CASSPDGSGNGGTGELFF. CDR3 in DNA: TGCGCCAGCAGCCCGGACGGTAGCGGAAATGGGGGCACCGGGGAGCTGTTTTTT. The chain uses TRBV5-1 and TRBJ2-2; TRBD2 might be the D (6 bases). The CDR3 is 18 residues long. V was clipped by 4 bases and J by 4 bases, with 23 bases between them. Per germline, CDR1 SGHRS and CDR2 YFSETQ.

This clonotype has ten or more counts. V is TRBV6-1 and J is TRBJ1-4; tentatively, D is TRBD1 (6 bases). Germline CDR1 MNHNS, CDR2 SASEGT. The CDR3 contains 14 residues. Trimming took off 6 bases at V and 8 bases at J, with 16 bases between the two ends. In DNA, the CDR3 is TGTGCCAGCAGGGGACACGTGAGCGGGGAAAAACTGTTTTTT. Its protein product is CASRGHVSGEKLFF.

This clonotype was seen many times. The gene calls are TRBV7-2 and TRBJ2-7, with TRBD1 matching over 7 bases. Germline V CDR1 and CDR2: SGHTA, FQGNSA. The junction had 7 bases not matched to a gene; V was cut back by 5 bases and J by 0 bases. The CDR3 length is 15 residues. In nucleotides, the CDR3 is TGTGCCAGCAGCGTCCAGGGACAGAACTCCTACGAGCAGTACTTC. Translating it yields CASSVQGQNSYEQYF.

There are many counts of this clonotype. The chain combines TRBV12-3 or TRBV12-4 with TRBJ2-1, with D perhaps given as TRBD1 or TRBD2 (5 bases each). V was trimmed by 2 bases and J by 11 bases, leaving 19 bases between them. The CDR3 is 15 amino acids. The CDR3 loop is CASSLMGRDSRKQFF. The CDR3 DNA is TGTGCCAGCAGTTTAATGGGACGGGATTCCCGTAAGCAGTTCTTC.

This clonotype was seen a few times. The genes are TRBV19 and TRBJ2-3; 8 nucleotides line up with TRBD2. There are 14 residues in the CDR3. Trimming at V came to 5 bases and at J to 4 bases, leaving 5 bases not matched to a gene. Germline assignment: CDR1 LNHDA and CDR2 SQIVND (reference sequence). CDR3: CASSDSGTSDTQYF. CDR3 sequence (DNA): TGTGCCAGTAGTGATAGCGGGACGTCAGATACGCAGTATTTT.

This clonotype came up many times. The rearrangement uses TRBV4-2 and TRBJ1-4; 10 bases are shared with TRBD1. Germline CDR1 is LGHNA and CDR2 is YNFKEQ. Losses at the gene ends were 3 bases for V and 3 bases for J; bases not matched to a gene: 4. The CDR3 has 16 amino acids. The CDR3 DNA reads as TGTGCCAGCAGCCATTACGGACAGGGGGCTAATGAAAAACTGTTTTTT. Its protein product is CASSHYGQGANEKLFF.